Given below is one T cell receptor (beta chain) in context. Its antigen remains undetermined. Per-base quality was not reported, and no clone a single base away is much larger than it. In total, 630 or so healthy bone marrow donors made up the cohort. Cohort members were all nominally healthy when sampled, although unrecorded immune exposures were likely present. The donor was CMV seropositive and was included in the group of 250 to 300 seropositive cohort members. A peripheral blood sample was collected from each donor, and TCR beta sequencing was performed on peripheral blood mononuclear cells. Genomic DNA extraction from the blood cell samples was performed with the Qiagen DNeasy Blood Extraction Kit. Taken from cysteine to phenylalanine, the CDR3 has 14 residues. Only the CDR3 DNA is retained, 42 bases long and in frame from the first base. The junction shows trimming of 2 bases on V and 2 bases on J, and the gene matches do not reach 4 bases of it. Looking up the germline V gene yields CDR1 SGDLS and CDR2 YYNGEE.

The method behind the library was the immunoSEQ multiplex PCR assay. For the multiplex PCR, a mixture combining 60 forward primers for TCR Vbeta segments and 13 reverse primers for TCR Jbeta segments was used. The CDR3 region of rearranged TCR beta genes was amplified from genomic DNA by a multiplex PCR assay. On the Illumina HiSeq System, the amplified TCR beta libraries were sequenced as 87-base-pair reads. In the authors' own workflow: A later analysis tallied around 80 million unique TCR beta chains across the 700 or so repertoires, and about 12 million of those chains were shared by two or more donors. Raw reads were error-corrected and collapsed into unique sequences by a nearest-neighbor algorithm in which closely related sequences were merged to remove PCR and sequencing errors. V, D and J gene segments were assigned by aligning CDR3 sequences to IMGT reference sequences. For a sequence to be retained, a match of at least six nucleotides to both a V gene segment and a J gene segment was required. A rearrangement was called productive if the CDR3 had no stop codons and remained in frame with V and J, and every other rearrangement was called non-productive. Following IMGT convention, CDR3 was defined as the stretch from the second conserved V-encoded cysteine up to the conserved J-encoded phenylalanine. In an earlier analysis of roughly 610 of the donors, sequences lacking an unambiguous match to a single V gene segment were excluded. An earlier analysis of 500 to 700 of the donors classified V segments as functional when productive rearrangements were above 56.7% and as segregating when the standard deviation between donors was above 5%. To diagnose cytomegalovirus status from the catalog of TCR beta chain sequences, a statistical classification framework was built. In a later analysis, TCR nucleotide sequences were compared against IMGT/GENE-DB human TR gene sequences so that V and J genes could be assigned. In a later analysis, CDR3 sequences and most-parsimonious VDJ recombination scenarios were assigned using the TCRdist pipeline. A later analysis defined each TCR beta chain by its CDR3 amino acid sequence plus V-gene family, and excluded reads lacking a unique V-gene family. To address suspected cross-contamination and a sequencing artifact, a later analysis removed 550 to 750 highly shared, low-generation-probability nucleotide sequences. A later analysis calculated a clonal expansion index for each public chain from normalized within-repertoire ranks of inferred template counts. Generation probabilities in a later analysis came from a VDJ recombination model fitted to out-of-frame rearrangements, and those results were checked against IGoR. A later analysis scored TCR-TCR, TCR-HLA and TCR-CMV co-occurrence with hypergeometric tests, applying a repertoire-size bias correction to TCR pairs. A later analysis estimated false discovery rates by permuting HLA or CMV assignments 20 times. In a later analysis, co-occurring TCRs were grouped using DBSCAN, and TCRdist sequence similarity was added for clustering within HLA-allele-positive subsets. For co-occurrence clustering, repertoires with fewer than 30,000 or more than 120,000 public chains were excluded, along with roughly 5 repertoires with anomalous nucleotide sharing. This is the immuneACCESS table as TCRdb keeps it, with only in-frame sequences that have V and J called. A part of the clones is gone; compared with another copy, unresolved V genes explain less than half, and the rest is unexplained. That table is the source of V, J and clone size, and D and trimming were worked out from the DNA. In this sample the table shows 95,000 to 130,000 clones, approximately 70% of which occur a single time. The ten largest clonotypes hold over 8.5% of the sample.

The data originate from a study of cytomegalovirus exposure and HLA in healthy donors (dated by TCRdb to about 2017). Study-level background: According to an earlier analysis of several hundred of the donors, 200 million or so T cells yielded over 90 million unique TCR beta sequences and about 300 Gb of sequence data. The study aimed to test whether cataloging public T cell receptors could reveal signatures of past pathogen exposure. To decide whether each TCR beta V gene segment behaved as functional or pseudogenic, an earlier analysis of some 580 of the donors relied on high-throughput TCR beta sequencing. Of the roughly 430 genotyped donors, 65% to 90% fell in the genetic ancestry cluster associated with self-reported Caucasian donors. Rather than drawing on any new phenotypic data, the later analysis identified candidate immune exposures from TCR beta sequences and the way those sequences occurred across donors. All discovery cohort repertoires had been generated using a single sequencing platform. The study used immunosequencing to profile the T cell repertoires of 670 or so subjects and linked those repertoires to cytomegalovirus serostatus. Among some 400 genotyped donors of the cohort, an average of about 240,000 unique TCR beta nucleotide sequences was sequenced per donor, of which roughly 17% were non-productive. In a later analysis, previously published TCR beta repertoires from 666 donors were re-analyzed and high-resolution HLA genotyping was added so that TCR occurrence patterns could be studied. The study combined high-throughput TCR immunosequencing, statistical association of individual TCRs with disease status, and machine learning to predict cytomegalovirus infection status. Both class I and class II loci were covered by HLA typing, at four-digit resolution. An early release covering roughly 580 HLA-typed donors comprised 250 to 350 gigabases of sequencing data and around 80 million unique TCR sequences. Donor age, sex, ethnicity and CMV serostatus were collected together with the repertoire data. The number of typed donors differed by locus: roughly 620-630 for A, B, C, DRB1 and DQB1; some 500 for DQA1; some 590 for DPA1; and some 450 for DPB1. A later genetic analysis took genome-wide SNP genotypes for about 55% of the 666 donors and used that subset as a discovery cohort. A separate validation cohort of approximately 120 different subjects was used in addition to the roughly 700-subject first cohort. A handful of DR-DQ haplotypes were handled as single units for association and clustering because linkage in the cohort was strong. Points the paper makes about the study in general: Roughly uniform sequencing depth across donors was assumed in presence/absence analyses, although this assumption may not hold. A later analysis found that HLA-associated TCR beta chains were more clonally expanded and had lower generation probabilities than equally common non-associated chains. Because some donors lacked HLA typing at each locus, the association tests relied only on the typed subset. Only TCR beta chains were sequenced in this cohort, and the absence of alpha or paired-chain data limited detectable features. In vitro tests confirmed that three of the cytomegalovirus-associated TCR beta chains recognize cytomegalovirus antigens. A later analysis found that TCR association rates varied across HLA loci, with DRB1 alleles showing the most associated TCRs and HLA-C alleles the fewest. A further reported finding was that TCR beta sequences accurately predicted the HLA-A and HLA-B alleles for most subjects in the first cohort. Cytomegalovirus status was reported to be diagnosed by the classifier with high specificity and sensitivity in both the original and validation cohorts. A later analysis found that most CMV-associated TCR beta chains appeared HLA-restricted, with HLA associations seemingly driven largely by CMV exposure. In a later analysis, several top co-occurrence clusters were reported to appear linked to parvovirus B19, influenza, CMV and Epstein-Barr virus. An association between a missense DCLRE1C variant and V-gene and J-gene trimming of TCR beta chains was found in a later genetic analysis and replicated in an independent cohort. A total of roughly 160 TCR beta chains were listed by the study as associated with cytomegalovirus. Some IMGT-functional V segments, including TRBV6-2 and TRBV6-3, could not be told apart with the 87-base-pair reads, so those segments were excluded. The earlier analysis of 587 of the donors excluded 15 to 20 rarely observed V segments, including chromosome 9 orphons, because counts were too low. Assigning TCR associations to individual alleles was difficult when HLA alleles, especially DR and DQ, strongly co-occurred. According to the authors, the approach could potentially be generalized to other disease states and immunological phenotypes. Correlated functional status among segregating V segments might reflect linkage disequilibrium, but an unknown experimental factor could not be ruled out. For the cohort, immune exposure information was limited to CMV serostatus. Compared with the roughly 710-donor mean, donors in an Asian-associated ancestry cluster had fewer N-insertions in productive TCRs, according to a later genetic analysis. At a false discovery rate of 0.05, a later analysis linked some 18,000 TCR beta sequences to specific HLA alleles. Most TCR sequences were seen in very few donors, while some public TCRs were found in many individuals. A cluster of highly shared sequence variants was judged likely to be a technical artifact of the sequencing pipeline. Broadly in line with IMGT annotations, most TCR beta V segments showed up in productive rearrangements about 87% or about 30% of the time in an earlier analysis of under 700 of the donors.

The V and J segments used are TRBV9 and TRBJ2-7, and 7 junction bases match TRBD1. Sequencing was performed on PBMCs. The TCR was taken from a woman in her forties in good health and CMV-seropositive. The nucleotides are TGTGCCAGCAGCGTCAGGGGGTCGGCCTACGAGCAGTACTTC. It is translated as CASSVRGSAYEQYF.